The 10 T cell receptor beta chains below were found in one sample sequenced in a study of STAT3 mutations in large granular lymphocyte leukemia (dated 2019 in TCRdb). What the study reported, not specific to this receptor: At least one immunodominant TCRbeta clonotype was identified in every T-LGLL patient, and multiple immunodominant subclonotypes were identified in about half of the T-LGLL patients.

Receptor amplification or capture employed the immunoSEQ multiplex PCR assay. TCRdb stores this immuneACCESS table with in-frame sequences only. Part of the clones is absent; in the studies checked, under half of the shortfall reflects unresolved V genes, and no reason is known for the rest. In all, the sample holds roughly 30,000 clones, and around three quarters of those were seen once. The ten largest clones take up 30% of the sample. Their antigens are not known. Source material: peripheral blood mononuclear cells. The receptors here all came from a woman in her fifties or sixties with T-cell large granular lymphocyte leukemia. Some clones in this sample may be carry-over from other donors' samples. The age is the age at diagnosis.

V and J are TRBV7-3 and TRBJ2-1; tentative D call: TRBD1 (6 bases). The CDR3 has 16 residues. Trimming cost V 5 bases and J 2 bases, with 16 bases left between them. Germline CDR1 reads SGHTA; CDR2 reads FQGTGA. Written as DNA, the CDR3 is TGTGCCAGCAGCCTCCAGGGGCTAGGAACCTACAATGAGCAGTTCTTC. Translation: CASSLQGLGTYNEQFF.

V and J are TRBV7-9 and TRBJ2-3; D unclear. V was shortened by 0 bases and J by 3 bases, with 13 bases between the two germline ends. Per germline, CDR1 SEHNR and CDR2 FQNEAQ (reference sequence). CDR3 length equals 16 residues. The CDR3 region has the DNA TGTGCCAGCAGCTTAGCGCCCGAGTCCCGTACAGATACGCAGTATTTT. Translated: CASSLAPESRTDTQYF.

The chain carries TRBV18 and TRBJ1-5, with unresolved D. V dropped 6 bases and J dropped 5 bases, with 11 bases sitting between them. In germline, CDR1 is KGHSH, CDR2 LQKENI. This CDR3 has 13 amino acids. This chain's CDR3 is CASSPWRDQPQHF. CDR3 in DNA: TGTGCCAGCTCCCCGTGGAGGGATCAGCCCCAGCATTTT.

This clone has only one observation. V and J are TRBV29-1 and TRBJ2-5; 10 bases map to TRBD1. J was trimmed by 5 bases and V by 7 bases; bases with no gene match: 10. Germline-derived CDR1 and CDR2 are SQVTM and ANQGSEA. This CDR3 is 14 amino acids long. The CDR3 here is CSARQGAGGETQYF. The CDR3, as DNA: TGCAGCGCCCGACAGGGGGCAGGTGGGGAGACCCAGTACTTC.

This chain links TRBV5-1 with TRBJ2-2, with D possibly being TRBD1 (6 bases). Germline V CDR1 and CDR2: SGHRS, YFSETQ. Trimming pared 7 bases from V and 2 bases from J, leaving 9 bases between. The CDR3 totals 13 residues. The CDR3 nucleotides are TGCGCCAGCGGACAGTCAAACACCGGGGAGCTGTTTTTT. Amino acid sequence: CASGQSNTGELFF.

This clone turned up a few times. The chain uses TRBV28 and TRBJ1-1, with D hard to call. The V and J ends lost 1 base and 8 bases respectively, with 11 bases between them. CDR1 and CDR2 (germline): MDHEN, SYDVKM. This CDR3 spans 13 amino acids. This CDR3 is CASSLSPSREAFF. CDR3 nucleotides: TGTGCCAGCAGTTTATCCCCTTCACGAGAAGCTTTCTTT.

The chain recombines TRBV5-4 with TRBJ2-5; 9 bases fit TRBD1. CDR1 and CDR2 from the germline V gene are SGHNT and YYREEE (reference sequence). The J segment lost 4 bases and the V segment lost 4 bases, leaving 8 bases of the junction unmatched. This CDR3 is 15 amino acids long. CDR3 nucleotide sequence: TGTGCCAGCAGCGCGGCCGGGACAGGGAGAGAGACCCAGTACTTC. It encodes CASSAAGTGRETQYF.

This sequence joins TRBV18 and TRBJ2-3, with D perhaps matching TRBD2 (6 bases). The CDR3 runs 15 residues. V was trimmed by 5 bases and J by 4 bases, leaving 16 bases between them. Germline V gives CDR1 KGHSH, CDR2 LQKENI. The CDR3 sequence: CASSSGTGTADTQYF. CDR3 sequence (DNA): TGTGCCAGCTCATCTGGGACCGGGACTGCAGATACGCAGTATTTT.

The chain uses TRBV9 and TRBJ2-7; 8 positions agree with TRBD2. CDR3 length equals 15 residues. The germline gives CDR1 SGDLS, CDR2 YYNGEE. Unmatched junction bases numbered 9, after V lost 2 bases and J lost 5 bases. The CDR3 region is CASSVTGTRTHEQYF. The CDR3 nucleotides read TGTGCCAGCAGCGTTACCGGGACTAGGACGCACGAGCAGTACTTC.

This clone showed up just a few times. The chain recombines TRBV28 with TRBJ1-5; the D is unclear. Germline CDR1 and CDR2: MDHEN and SYDVKM. The V and J ends lost 4 bases and 7 bases respectively, with 23 bases between them. The CDR3 consists of 17 residues. This CDR3 reads CASSSTELRTLLQPQHF. In DNA form, the CDR3 reads TGTGCCAGCAGTTCTACCGAACTCCGTACCCTTCTACAGCCCCAGCATTTT.